Following are 27 T cell receptor beta chains from one sample sequenced in a study of Graves' ophthalmopathy and Graves' hyperthyroidism. Amplification of TCR beta CDR3 regions used RNA transcripts. RT-PCR in the first round used HTBI primers; a second-round multiplex PCR followed. TCRdb reprocessed the multiplex PCR reads with MiXCR, giving one entry per CDR3 protein. Of over 150,000 distinct CDR3 sequences listed, approximately 38% are singletons. Input material: peripheral blood. The receptors come from a woman aged 40 to 50 with Graves' ophthalmopathy.

Ten or more counts support this clonotype. The chain employs TRBV30 and TRBJ1-1; 11 bases align to TRBD1. V was pared by 2 bases and J by 11 bases, with 7 bases of the junction left unmatched. Germline CDR1 reads GTSNPN; CDR2 reads SVGIG (reference sequence). The CDR3 is 13 residues long. The CDR3 loop is CAWSLGQGADAFF. The CDR3 nucleotides are TGTGCCTGGAGTCTTGGACAGGGGGCGGATGCTTTCTTT.

The chain couples TRBV12-3 or TRBV12-4 to TRBJ2-2; D uncertain. Deletions cut 0 bases from V and 4 bases from J, with 6 bases between. This CDR3 is built from 14 residues. CDR3 in DNA: TGTGCCAGCAGTTTAGCGGTGGTCACCGGGGAGCTGTTTTTT. Its protein is CASSLAVVTGELFF.

This clonotype was counted a few times. V usage is TRBV30 and J usage is TRBJ1-1; D uncertain. The CDR3 contains 14 residues. Trimming took 2 bases from V and 4 from J, leaving 14 bases between them. Germline CDR1 reads GTSNPN; CDR2 reads SVGIG (reference sequence). The CDR3 loop is CAWSRTTLGTEAFF. The CDR3, as DNA: TGTGCCTGGAGTCGGACTACCTTAGGCACTGAAGCTTTCTTT.

The genes are TRBV27 and TRBJ1-2; no firm D call. Trimming removed 5 bases from V and 4 bases from J, with 17 bases in between. Germline values: CDR1 MNHEY, CDR2 SMNVEV (reference sequence). The CDR3 length is 15 residues. DNA of the CDR3: TGTGCCAGCAGTCTCTCTTCGGGCGGGATCTATGGCTACACCTTC. It translates to CASSLSSGGIYGYTF.

In this sample, this clonotype turned up many times. This chain joins TRBV18 and TRBJ2-7; D is ambiguous. CDR1 is KGHSH, CDR2 LQKENI, per germline. The CDR3 contains 15 residues. V was trimmed by 5 bases and J by 3 bases, leaving 17 bases between them. The CDR3 DNA follows: TGTGCCAGCTCATCTTCGGACGGCCCTCGCTACGAGCAGTACTTC. Its protein product is CASSSSDGPRYEQYF.

The chain recombines TRBV10-3 with TRBJ1-1, with 8 bases lining up with TRBD1. V lost 8 bases, J lost 4 bases, and 6 bases stayed unmatched. Germline values: CDR1 ENHRY, CDR2 SYGVKD. The CDR3 length is 13 residues. Here the CDR3 reads CAIGQGFGTEAFF. The CDR3 DNA reads TGTGCCATCGGACAGGGTTTTGGCACTGAAGCTTTCTTT.

Many counts were recorded for this clonotype. V is TRBV19 and J is TRBJ1-5; no firm D call. V lost 5 bases, J lost 5 bases, and 16 bases lay in between. This CDR3 contains 15 residues. The V gene's germline CDR1 is LNHDA and CDR2 SQIVND (reference sequence). The CDR3 loop reads CASSPTHEIHQPQHF. CDR3 in DNA: TGTGCCAGTAGTCCTACACATGAGATCCATCAGCCCCAGCATTTT.

This clonotype was observed many times. This chain joins TRBV12-3 or TRBV12-4 and TRBJ1-3, with D perhaps matching TRBD1 (5 bases). Trimming shortened V by 1 base and J by 1 base, and 11 bases separated the two germline ends. The CDR3 is made up of 16 amino acids. The CDR3 sequence: CASSLDSRVSGNTIYF. Here the CDR3 DNA reads TGTGCCAGCAGTTTAGACTCCAGGGTTTCTGGAAACACCATATATTTT.

The V and J genes are TRBV20-1 and TRBJ1-2; D may be TRBD1 (5 bases). In germline, CDR1 is DFQATT, CDR2 SNEGSKA (reference sequence). Trimming pared 0 bases from V and 0 bases from J, leaving 5 bases between. This CDR3 is built from 13 residues. DNA for the CDR3: TGCAGTGCTAGAGAGGACACTAACTATGGCTACACCTTC. It specifies CSAREDTNYGYTF.

This clonotype showed up many times. The rearrangement uses TRBV6-4 and TRBJ2-5; the D is unclear. V lost 5 bases and J 3 bases, leaving 10 bases between the germline ends. Per germline, CDR1 MRHNA and CDR2 SNTAGT. This CDR3 is built from 13 residues. For the CDR3, the DNA is TGTGCCAGCAGTAGGGAAGAGAAAGAGACCCAGTACTTC. As protein: CASSREEKETQYF.

Many counts were recorded for this clonotype. Germline and junction disagree at one end, which may indicate a read error. The genes are TRBV12-3 or TRBV12-4 and TRBJ2-2; the match to TRBD2 covers 11 bases. This CDR3 contains 15 residues. The CDR3 DNA is TGTGCCAGCAGTACTAGCGGGGGCTACACCGGGGAGCTGTTCTTT. Amino acids: CASSTSGGYTGELFF.

This clonotype was seen ten or more times. The chain uses TRBV5-1 and TRBJ2-5; D perhaps matches TRBD2 (5 bases). Germline values: CDR1 SGHRS, CDR2 YFSETQ. Trimming stripped 5 bases from V and 5 bases from J, with 16 bases between. The CDR3 has 14 amino acids. CDR3 sequence reads: CASRRDLPGETQYF. In nucleotides, the CDR3 is TGCGCCAGCAGGCGTGACCTACCGGGGGAGACCCAGTACTTC.

This clonotype was observed at least ten times. The V gene is TRBV12-3 or TRBV12-4, the J gene TRBJ1-1, with 7 bases matching TRBD1. The ends lost 5 bases at V and 1 base at J; junction bases unmatched: 7. CDR3 length: 15 amino acids. The CDR3, as DNA: TGTGCCAGCAGTACGTTCGACAGGGCGAACACTGAAGCTTTCTTT. Protein product: CASSTFDRANTEAFF.

The V call is TRBV6-5, the J call TRBJ2-7; D is unclear. This CDR3 has 13 amino acids. Trimming took off 2 bases at V and 7 bases at J, with 12 bases between the two ends. Germline V gene sequence: CDR1 MNHEY, CDR2 SVGAGI. The CDR3 is CASSYVFSREQYF. CDR3 coding DNA: TGTGCCAGCAGTTACGTTTTTTCTCGGGAGCAGTACTTC.

This clonotype was observed at least ten times. The chain has TRBV11-1 and TRBJ1-2; 9 positions agree with TRBD1. The CDR3 is 16 residues long. V lost 5 bases to trimming and J lost 6 bases; unmatched junction nucleotides: 13. Germline loops: CDR1 SGHAT, CDR2 FQDESV (reference sequence). The CDR3 is CASSPENRDRAHGYTF. The DNA for the CDR3 is TGTGCCAGCAGCCCAGAAAACCGGGACAGGGCTCATGGCTACACCTTC.

This clonotype was seen at least ten times. The chain carries TRBV6-2 or TRBV6-3 and TRBJ2-5; D is tentatively TRBD1 or TRBD2 (5 bases each). In germline, CDR1 is MNHEY, CDR2 SVGEGT. This CDR3 has 19 residues. V lost 9 bases, J lost 7 bases, and 36 bases lay in between. The CDR3 region has the DNA TGTGCCAGTTCTACCGGGACCCCAGCAAAGGTCTCCCTCCGATGGACCCAGTACTTC. It specifies CASSTGTPAKVSLRWTQYF.

V is TRBV2 and J is TRBJ1-2; a weak D match, TRBD1 (6 bases). V was clipped by 6 bases and J by 5 bases, with 13 bases between them. Germline V lookup: CDR1 SNHLY, CDR2 FYNNEI. The CDR3 covers 13 residues. The CDR3 DNA is TGTGCCAGCAGCGCACAGGGCCGGTATGGCTACACCTTC. As protein: CASSAQGRYGYTF.

This chain joins TRBV25-1 and TRBJ2-7, with 11 bases fitting TRBD2. V lost 0 bases, J lost 2 bases, and 0 bases stayed unmatched. The CDR3 sequence is 15 residues long. Germline V CDR1 and CDR2: MGHDK, SYGVNS. The CDR3 reads CASSEYSGRAYEQYF. DNA of the CDR3: TGTGCCAGCAGTGAATATAGCGGGAGGGCCTACGAGCAGTACTTC.

The gene calls are TRBV6-5 and TRBJ2-7; 9 positions match TRBD2. This CDR3 region has 16 residues. Per the germline V gene, CDR1 is MNHEY and CDR2 is SVGAGI. V lost 0 bases and J lost 2; bases outside the gene matches: 5. CDR3 sequence reads: CASSYSRLAGPYEQYF. As DNA, the CDR3 is TGTGCCAGCAGTTACTCGAGGCTAGCGGGGCCCTACGAGCAGTACTTC.

The chain couples TRBV6-1 to TRBJ2-2, with TRBD2 as a possible D gene (5 bases). CDR3 length: 13 residues. Germline CDR1 is MNHNS and CDR2 is SASEGT. The V gene lost 6 bases and the J gene lost 8 bases, with 13 bases spanning the gap. CDR3 nucleotide sequence: TGTGCCAGCAGCCCAAATGTAGCGGGGGAGCTGTTTTTT. Translated, it gives CASSPNVAGELFF.

This clonotype was counted between two and nine times. This chain joins TRBV6-1 and TRBJ1-2, with D possibly being TRBD1 (6 bases). V lost 11 bases and J lost 4, with 20 bases in between. Germline loops: CDR1 MNHNS, CDR2 SASEGT. This CDR3 has 14 residues. The CDR3 DNA reads TGTGCCGTCTCCGAGACAGGAAACATCTATGGCTACACCTTC. Protein: CAVSETGNIYGYTF.

In this sample, this clonotype turned up many times. V is TRBV12-3 or TRBV12-4 and J is TRBJ1-5; no firm D call. The CDR3 extends over 14 amino acids. The ends were cut back, 2 bases at V and 7 bases at J, with 12 bases in the middle. The CDR3 here is CASSLFGVRQPQHF. The CDR3 DNA is TGTGCCAGCAGTTTATTTGGGGTGAGGCAGCCCCAGCATTTT.

This clonotype was seen ten or more times. The rearrangement uses TRBV10-3 and TRBJ1-1; unclear D gene. CDR1 and CDR2 (germline): ENHRY, SYGVKD. V was cut by 0 bases and J by 1 base, with 9 bases left in between. This CDR3 is 15 amino acids long. CDR3 DNA: TGTGCCATCAGTGAGTCTACCCGATCGAACACTGAAGCTTTCTTT. Protein: CAISESTRSNTEAFF.

This clonotype occurred many times. The gene calls are TRBV6-2 or TRBV6-3 and TRBJ1-2, with a possible D match to TRBD1 (6 bases). Germline V CDR1 and CDR2: MNHEY, SVGEGT. CDR3 size: 11 residues. V lost 7 bases and J lost 5, with 8 bases in between. Here the CDR3 reads CASKQGYGYTF. As DNA, the CDR3 is TGTGCCAGCAAACAGGGTTATGGCTACACCTTC.

This clonotype occurred many times. V gene TRBV5-1 combines with J gene TRBJ2-5; TRBD2 matches at 9 bases. The CDR3 contains 14 residues. Looked up from germline, CDR1 is SGHRS and CDR2 is YFSETQ. V shed 5 bases and J 5 bases; nucleotides not matched to a gene: 7. The CDR3 loop is CASSPTSGRETQYF. The DNA of the CDR3 is TGCGCCAGCAGTCCGACTAGCGGAAGGGAGACCCAGTACTTC.

The chain recombines TRBV12-3 or TRBV12-4 with TRBJ2-7, with D maybe TRBD2 (5 bases). V lost 3 bases and J lost 1, with 16 bases in between. The CDR3 has 16 amino acids. This CDR3 is CASSLGSGPRSYEQYF. As DNA, the CDR3 is TGTGCCAGCAGTTTGGGGAGCGGCCCCAGGTCCTACGAGCAGTACTTC.

The chain recombines TRBV6-5 with TRBJ2-7; the match to TRBD1 covers 11 bases. With 2 bases clipped from V and 2 bases from J, the junction kept 5 bases outside the gene matches. From germline, CDR1 is MNHEY and CDR2 SVGAGI. The CDR3 is made up of 16 amino acids. In DNA, the CDR3 is TGTGCCAGCAGTTACGCGGGACAGGGGGGAACCTACGAGCAGTACTTC. It specifies CASSYAGQGGTYEQYF.